This T cell receptor beta chain came from a study of T cell changes during pregnancy in multiple sclerosis. V was pared by 5 bases and J by 10 bases, with 4 bases of the junction left unmatched. The CDR3 length is 12 residues. Germline CDR1 and CDR2: SGHNT and YENEEA. Method: immunoSEQ multiplex PCR; TCRdb's copy keeps in-frame clones and lacks some. Of tens of thousands of clones detected, 86% appear once; the ten largest clones hold roughly 8%. This receptor was taken from a female donor in good health, enrolled as a control in a pregnancy study. This material consisted of CD8+ T cells from peripheral blood mononuclear cells, taken in the first trimester of pregnancy. This chain connects TRBV11-3 to TRBJ2-1, with 8 bases matching TRBD2. CDR3 residues: CASSPRGGEQFF. The CDR3 DNA follows: TGTGCCAGCAGCCCCCGGGGGGGAGAGCAGTTCTTC.